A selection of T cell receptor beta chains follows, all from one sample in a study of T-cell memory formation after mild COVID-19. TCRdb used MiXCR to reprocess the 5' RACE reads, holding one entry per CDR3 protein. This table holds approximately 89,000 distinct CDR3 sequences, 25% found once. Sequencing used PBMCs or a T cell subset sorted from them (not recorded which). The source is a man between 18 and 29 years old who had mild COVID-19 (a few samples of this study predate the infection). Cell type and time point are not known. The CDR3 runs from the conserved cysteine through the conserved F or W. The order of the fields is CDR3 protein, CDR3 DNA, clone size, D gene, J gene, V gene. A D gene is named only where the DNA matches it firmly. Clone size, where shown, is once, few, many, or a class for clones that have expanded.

CDR3: CASSLGTGGSYNEQFF
DNA: TGTGCCAGCAGCTTAGGGACAGGGGGTTCCTACAATGAGCAGTTCTTC
size: few
D: TRBD1
J: TRBJ2-1
V: TRBV7-6

CDR3: CASRTTTTSGGAGDTQYF
DNA: TGTGCCAGCAGAACTACCACGACTAGCGGGGGGGCTGGAGATACGCAGTATTTT
size: NA
D: TRBD2
J: TRBJ2-3
V: TRBV6-5

CDR3: CASSLAGIEQYF
DNA: TGTGCCAGCAGTTTAGCGGGGATCGAGCAGTACTTC
size: NA
D: NA
J: TRBJ2-7
V: TRBV27

CDR3: CASSQTDREDTDTQYF
DNA: TGCGCCAGCAGCCAGACCGACAGGGAGGACACAGATACGCAGTATTTT
size: few
D: NA
J: TRBJ2-3
V: TRBV4-1

CDR3: CATSRGGSGIQYF
DNA: TGTGCCACCAGTCGGGGGGGGTCGGGCATTCAGTACTTC
size: NA
D: TRBD2
J: TRBJ2-4
V: TRBV24-1

CDR3: CASSHLILDPGFVGSGELFF
DNA: TGTGCCAGCAGCCATCTGATACTAGACCCCGGGTTCGTCGGGAGCGGGGAGCTGTTTTTT
size: NA
D: NA
J: TRBJ2-2
V: TRBV12-3/TRBV12-4

CDR3: CAIQGLSTGELFF
DNA: TGTGCCATCCAGGGTTTGAGCACCGGGGAGCTGTTTTTT
size: NA
D: NA
J: TRBJ2-2
V: TRBV10-3

CDR3: CSARSSLEMWETQYF
DNA: TGCAGTGCTAGATCCTCCCTGGAGATGTGGGAGACCCAGTACTTC
size: few
D: NA
J: TRBJ2-5
V: TRBV20-1

CDR3: CASGGGEQFF
DNA: TGTGCCAGTGGGGGCGGGGAGCAGTTCTTC
size: NA
D: NA
J: TRBJ2-1
V: TRBV3-1

CDR3: CASSSRDVHNEQFF
DNA: TGCGCCAGCAGCTCCCGGGACGTGCACAATGAGCAGTTCTTC
size: NA
D: NA
J: TRBJ2-1
V: TRBV5-1

CDR3: CSARGPARRQPQHF
DNA: TGCAGTGCTCGCGGACCGGCTAGGCGTCAGCCCCAGCATTTT
size: NA
D: NA
J: TRBJ1-5
V: TRBV20-1

CDR3: CASSPTHSPDRGGYTF
DNA: TGTGCCAGCAGCCCAACGCATAGCCCTGACAGGGGTGGCTACACCTTC
size: NA
D: TRBD1
J: TRBJ1-2
V: TRBV7-2

CDR3: CASSLGTGTHEQYF
DNA: TGTGCCAGCAGCTTAGGGACAGGGACCCACGAGCAGTACTTC
size: NA
D: TRBD1
J: TRBJ2-7
V: TRBV7-2

CDR3: CASSGTGRSGNTIYF
DNA: TGTGCCAGCAGTGGGACAGGGCGCTCTGGAAACACCATATATTTT
size: NA
D: TRBD1
J: TRBJ1-3
V: TRBV19

CDR3: CASSPGGTLSEQYF
DNA: TGTGCCAGCAGCCCTGGGGGGACCCTAAGCGAGCAGTACTTC
size: few
D: NA
J: TRBJ2-7
V: TRBV27

CDR3: CASSWDRGETQYF
DNA: TGTGCCAGCAGCTGGGACAGGGGAGAGACCCAGTACTTC
size: NA
D: TRBD1
J: TRBJ2-5
V: TRBV7-6

CDR3: CASSLELGGETQYF
DNA: TGTGCCAGCAGCTTAGAGCTAGGAGGGGAGACCCAGTACTTC
size: few
D: NA
J: TRBJ2-5
V: TRBV11-2

CDR3: CSARVPAGGFTDTQYF
DNA: TGCAGTGCTAGAGTACCAGCGGGGGGTTTCACAGATACGCAGTATTTT
size: NA
D: TRBD2
J: TRBJ2-3
V: TRBV20-1

CDR3: CASSYQGDTQYF
DNA: TGTGCCAGCAGTTACCAGGGGGATACGCAGTATTTT
size: NA
D: NA
J: TRBJ2-3
V: TRBV6-5

CDR3: CASSLSSADTQYF
DNA: TGTGCCAGCAGTTTGTCTAGTGCAGATACGCAGTATTTT
size: many
D: NA
J: TRBJ2-3
V: TRBV27

CDR3: CASSYGRAGGQETQYF
DNA: TGTGCCAGCAGTTACGGGCGGGCGGGGGGACAAGAGACCCAGTACTTC
size: NA
D: TRBD2
J: TRBJ2-5
V: TRBV6-5

CDR3: CASSKTGGSPTNEKLFF
DNA: TGTGCCAGCAGCAAGACAGGGGGATCCCCAACTAATGAAAAACTGTTTTTT
size: NA
D: TRBD1
J: TRBJ1-4
V: TRBV7-8